The rows below give T cell receptor beta chains drawn from one sample of a study of OX40 agonist ivuxolimab in advanced cancers. Assay: immunoSEQ multiplex PCR; the TCRdb copy retains only in-frame clones and omits some. The sample shows under 85,000 clones, about 94% of them seen only once. The sequencing here drew on CD4+ or CD8+ T cells sorted from blood, taken in a trial of the OX40 agonist ivuxolimab. Every receptor here comes from an adult with an advanced solid tumor such as melanoma, head and neck, liver or kidney cancer. The CDR3 runs from the conserved cysteine through the conserved F or W. A D gene is named only where the DNA matches it firmly. Clone sizes are given selectively: once, few, many, or a class where the clone is expanded.

NA	TRBV5-1	TRBJ1-1	NA	CASSSSLGTEAFF	TGCGCCAGCAGCTCCTCGTTGGGCACTGAAGCTTTCTTT
NA	TRBV27	TRBJ1-5	TRBD1	CASSLIGTGPNQPQHF	TGTGCCAGCAGTCTTATTGGGACAGGGCCCAATCAGCCCCAGCATTTT
NA	TRBV25-1	TRBJ1-1	TRBD1	CASRIIGRRGVDTEAFF	TGTGCCAGCAGAATAATCGGACGCAGGGGGGTGGACACTGAAGCTTTCTTT
NA	TRBV4-2	TRBJ2-7	NA	CASSQPVRGRSYEQYF	TGTGCCAGCAGCCAGCCCGTCAGGGGCCGATCCTACGAGCAGTACTTC
once	TRBV6-5	TRBJ1-4	NA	CASSYSGKLFF	TGTGCCAGCAGTTACTCCGGGAAACTGTTTTTT
NA	TRBV7-8	TRBJ2-7	TRBD2	CASSLAAAGLTYEQYF	TGTGCCAGCAGCTTAGCGGCGGCGGGACTAACCTACGAGCAGTACTTC
NA	TRBV7-9	TRBJ2-7	NA	CASSFPGFPYEQYF	TGTGCCAGCAGCTTTCCGGGATTCCCCTACGAGCAGTACTTC
NA	TRBV5-1	TRBJ2-4	NA	CASAETIAKNIQYF	TGCGCCAGCGCCGAAACGATAGCCAAAAACATTCAGTACTTC
NA	TRBV13	TRBJ2-7	NA	CASRSAHTSAEQYF	TGTGCCAGCAGATCCGCCCACACTAGTGCCGAGCAGTACTTC
NA	TRBV9	TRBJ1-1	NA	CASSEPPPNTEAFF	TGTGCCAGCAGCGAGCCCCCCCCGAACACTGAAGCTTTCTTT
NA	TRBV25-1	TRBJ2-7	NA	CASSELGQDYEQYF	TGTGCCAGCAGTGAATTGGGGCAGGACTACGAGCAGTACTTC
NA	TRBV9	TRBJ1-2	TRBD1	CASSVFGQDHYGYTF	TGTGCCAGCAGCGTATTCGGACAGGACCACTATGGCTACACCTTC
NA	TRBV6-6	TRBJ1-2	NA	CASSYSSMVPNYGYTF	TGTGCCAGCAGTTACTCCTCGATGGTGCCGAACTATGGCTACACCTTC
NA	TRBV27	TRBJ2-1	TRBD2	CASSLGLGYNEQFF	TGTGCCAGCAGTTTGGGACTAGGTTACAATGAGCAGTTCTTC
NA	TRBV4-1	TRBJ2-7	NA	CASSQRLGYEQYF	TGCGCCAGCAGCCAACGACTGGGCTACGAGCAGTACTTC
NA	TRBV7-2	TRBJ2-3	NA	CASSLVAETFTDTQYF	TGTGCCAGCAGCTTAGTTGCGGAAACCTTCACAGATACGCAGTATTTT
NA	TRBV5-1	TRBJ2-1	TRBD2	CASSFGLAGAEGEQFF	TGCGCCAGCAGCTTCGGACTAGCGGGAGCGGAGGGTGAGCAGTTCTTC
NA	TRBV7-3	TRBJ2-1	NA	CASSSTGTGNEQFF	TGTGCCAGCAGCTCGACCGGGACTGGGAATGAGCAGTTCTTC
NA	TRBV27	TRBJ2-7	NA	CASSPRLGSYEQYF	TGTGCCAGCAGCCCTCGACTCGGGTCCTACGAGCAGTACTTC
NA	TRBV2	TRBJ2-1	TRBD2	CASSTGTSGPNNEQFF	TGTGCCAGCAGCACCGGGACTAGCGGGCCTAACAATGAGCAGTTCTTC
NA	TRBV5-6	TRBJ2-7	NA	CASSGVGLYEQYF	TGTGCCAGCAGTGGGGTGGGACTTTACGAGCAGTACTTC
once	TRBV28	TRBJ2-7	TRBD1	CASSPYRGLSYEQYF	TGTGCCAGCAGTCCCTACAGGGGCCTCTCCTACGAGCAGTACTTC
NA	TRBV19	TRBJ2-3	NA	CASSPWPDSATDTQYF	TGTGCCAGTAGCCCCTGGCCTGATTCAGCAACAGATACGCAGTATTTT
NA	TRBV6-1	TRBJ1-1	NA	CASSEGAVEAFF	TGTGCCAGCAGTGAAGGGGCAGTTGAAGCTTTCTTT
once	TRBV29-1	TRBJ2-1	NA	CSVELGVGTKFYNEQFF	TGCAGCGTTGAATTGGGGGTTGGGACAAAATTTTACAATGAGCAGTTCTTC
NA	TRBV7-8	TRBJ2-7	TRBD2	CASSEGLAGAPTYEQYF	TGTGCCAGCAGCGAGGGACTAGCGGGAGCCCCAACCTACGAGCAGTACTTC
NA	TRBV9	TRBJ2-7	NA	CASSVGDFNYEQYF	TGTGCCAGCAGCGTAGGTGACTTCAACTACGAGCAGTACTTC
once	TRBV6-5	TRBJ2-7	NA	CASSYSAIPSYEQYF	TGTGCCAGCAGTTACTCAGCAATACCCTCCTACGAGCAGTACTTC
NA	TRBV29-1	TRBJ1-2	TRBD1	CSAGPGQGAAGYTF	TGCAGCGCTGGACCGGGACAGGGGGCTGCTGGCTACACCTTC
few	TRBV28	TRBJ2-7	NA	CASSLGSIGYYEQYF	TGTGCCAGCAGTTTAGGGAGTATAGGTTACTACGAGCAGTACTTC
NA	TRBV28	TRBJ1-3	NA	CASTSQGMVGNTIYF	TGTGCCAGCACATCGCAGGGGATGGTGGGAAACACCATATATTTT
NA	TRBV7-3	TRBJ2-1	NA	CASSDIESSYNEQFF	TGTGCCAGCAGCGATATAGAGTCTTCCTACAATGAGCAGTTCTTC
NA	TRBV7-2	TRBJ1-5	NA	CASSLVAGFNQPQHF	TGTGCCAGCAGCTTAGTGGCAGGGTTTAATCAGCCCCAGCATTTT
NA	TRBV5-4	TRBJ2-1	NA	CASSLRLANEQFF	TGTGCCAGCAGCTTGAGGCTAGCCAATGAGCAGTTCTTC
NA	TRBV6-6	TRBJ2-3	NA	CASSAPGSDTQYF	TGTGCCAGCAGTGCCCCCGGTTCGGATACGCAGTATTTT
NA	TRBV4-2	TRBJ2-7	NA	CASSRFGWEGVPYEQYF	TGTGCCAGCAGCCGATTTGGATGGGAGGGGGTCCCATACGAGCAGTACTTC
NA	TRBV14	TRBJ1-2	NA	CASSEDPGGKNYGYTF	TGTGCCAGCAGCGAGGACCCTGGGGGCAAGAACTATGGCTACACCTTC
NA	TRBV5-6	TRBJ2-5	TRBD2	CASSAGAGGYQETQYF	TGTGCCAGCAGCGCCGGGGCGGGAGGGTACCAAGAGACCCAGTACTTC
NA	TRBV9	TRBJ2-7	NA	CASSVDVFYEQYF	TGTGCCAGCAGCGTAGATGTGTTCTACGAGCAGTACTTC
NA	TRBV4-1	TRBJ2-3	NA	CASSQDRGLKTQYF	TGCGCCAGCAGCCAAGATCGGGGCCTTAAGACCCAGTATTTT
NA	TRBV29-1	TRBJ2-7	NA	CSVSTGRHEQYF	TGCAGCGTTTCGACGGGACGCCACGAGCAGTACTTC